This is a list of T cell receptor beta chains from one sample in a study of blood T cell repertoires in COVID-19. Data came from immunoSEQ multiplex PCR; TCRdb stores just in-frame clones and leaves some out. The sample records about 76,000 clones, approximately 78% being singletons. Sequences were obtained from peripheral blood. The receptors come from a woman aged 55-69 years with acute or convalescent COVID-19. CDR3s include the opening cysteine and the closing phenylalanine or tryptophan. D genes are given only for firm matches. Part of the rows lack a size; the others show once, few, many or a class for expanded clones.

>few|TRBD1|TRBV18|TRBJ1-6
CASSPPTGESYGGSPLHF
TGTGCCAGCTCACCACCCACAGGGGAGTCGTATGGGGGTTCACCCCTCCACTTT
>NA|NA|TRBV7-2|TRBJ2-7
CASSLAGLPLPNEQYF
TGTGCCAGCAGCCTCGCAGGCCTCCCCCTCCCCAACGAGCAGTACTTC
>NA|TRBD1|TRBV24-1|TRBJ2-5
CATSDSRTGPQRTQYF
TGTGCCACCAGTGATTCGCGGACAGGCCCCCAACGGACCCAGTACTTC
>NA|NA|TRBV19|TRBJ2-1
CASSIRPGGYNEQFF
TGTGCCAGTAGTATACGACCCGGGGGATACAATGAGCAGTTCTTC
>once|NA|TRBV28|TRBJ1-1
CASSLPGLVMNTEAFF
TGTGCCAGCAGTTTACCGGGACTAGTCATGAACACTGAAGCTTTCTTT
>NA|NA|TRBV4-3|TRBJ2-2
CASSQDLDSTTGELFF
TGCGCCAGCAGCCAAGATTTGGACAGTACTACCGGGGAGCTGTTTTTT
>few|TRBD1|TRBV4-1|TRBJ1-3
CASSQDKSVTGISGNTIYF
TGCGCCAGCAGCCAAGATAAGTCGGTGACAGGGATCTCTGGAAACACCATATATTTT
>NA|NA|TRBV25-1|TRBJ2-7
CASSEAPCYEQYF
TGTGCCAGCAGTGAGGCTCCCTGCTACGAGCAGTACTTC
>NA|TRBD1|TRBV6-6|TRBJ2-5
CASSLAVGQGRLETQYF
TGTGCCAGCAGTCTCGCCGTGGGACAGGGTAGGTTAGAGACCCAGTACTTC
>NA|NA|TRBV2|TRBJ1-5
CASSDVGNQPQHF
TGTGCCAGCAGTGATGTAGGCAATCAGCCCCAGCATTTT
>NA|TRBD2|TRBV19|TRBJ2-5
CASSTRLARETQYF
TGTGCCAGTAGTACCAGACTAGCCCGAGAGACCCAGTACTTC
>NA|TRBD1|TRBV29-1|TRBJ2-7
CSATRDRGSDEQYF
TGCAGCGCGACCCGGGACAGGGGGTCCGACGAGCAGTACTTC
>once|TRBD1|TRBV24-1|TRBJ2-5
CATSDEGAVQETQYF
TGTGCCACCAGTGATGAGGGGGCTGTTCAAGAGACCCAGTACTTC
>NA|NA|TRBV7-2|TRBJ1-5
CASSLERPGGNQPQHF
TGTGCCAGCAGCTTAGAACGGCCGGGGGGCAATCAGCCCCAGCATTTT
>NA|NA|TRBV7-3|TRBJ2-1
CASSRTDSYNEQFF
TGTGCCAGCAGCCGGACAGATTCCTACAATGAGCAGTTCTTC
>NA|TRBD2|TRBV4-3|TRBJ2-5
CASSQDRLAGVQETQYF
TGCGCCAGCAGCCAAGACAGACTAGCGGGGGTACAAGAGACCCAGTACTTC
>NA|TRBD1|TRBV7-9|TRBJ2-2
CASSSTTGTGGTGELFF
TGTGCCAGCAGCTCAACCACCGGGACAGGGGGCACCGGGGAGCTGTTTTTT
>NA|NA|TRBV27|TRBJ1-4
CASSYYRSTNEKLFF
TGTGCCAGCAGTTACTACCGCTCAACTAATGAAAAACTGTTTTTT
>NA|NA|TRBV27|TRBJ2-7
CASSLSPPGYEQYF
TGTGCCAGCAGTTTATCGCCGCCAGGGTACGAGCAGTACTTC
>NA|NA|TRBV6-2/TRBV6-3|TRBJ1-2
CASSYSRRAYNYGYTF
TGTGCCAGCAGTTACTCGAGGAGGGCCTATAACTATGGCTACACCTTC
>NA|TRBD2|TRBV7-2|TRBJ2-4
CASSGGGPGKNIQYF
TGTGCCAGCAGCGGGGGGGGACCCGGCAAAAACATTCAGTACTTC
>few|TRBD1|TRBV2|TRBJ1-3
CASSDSQGDGNTIYF
TGTGCCAGCAGTGACTCACAGGGGGATGGAAACACCATATATTTT
>NA|TRBD1|TRBV6-4|TRBJ1-5
CASSSTGGGNQPQHF
TGTGCCAGCAGCTCGACAGGGGGCGGCAATCAGCCCCAGCATTTT
>NA|TRBD1|TRBV13|TRBJ1-2
CASSLTGNYGYTF
TGTGCCAGCAGCCTGACAGGGAACTATGGCTACACCTTC
>NA|NA|TRBV2|TRBJ1-1
CASIQRSRNTEAFF
TGTGCCAGCATTCAGAGGAGCCGGAACACTGAAGCTTTCTTT
>NA|NA|TRBV7-9|TRBJ2-5
CASSPEARAQTQYF
TGTGCCAGCAGTCCCGAGGCCAGGGCCCAGACCCAGTACTTC
>once|NA|TRBV2|TRBJ2-5
CASSERLRDTSGETQYF
TGTGCCAGCAGTGAACGTCTCCGGGACACAAGTGGGGAGACCCAGTACTTC
>NA|NA|TRBV25-1|TRBJ2-2
CASSPPGDTGELFF
TGTGCCAGCTCACCGCCGGGGGACACCGGGGAGCTGTTTTTT
>NA|TRBD1|TRBV5-1|TRBJ2-7
CASSPTGTGRREQYF
TGCGCCAGCAGCCCCACCGGGACAGGTCGCCGGGAGCAGTACTTC
>NA|NA|TRBV11-2|TRBJ1-1
CASSFNAGFTEAFF
TGTGCCAGCAGCTTTAATGCCGGTTTCACTGAAGCTTTCTTT
>NA|NA|TRBV7-2|TRBJ1-1
CASSLWGHSTEAFF
TGTGCCAGCAGCTTATGGGGACACTCAACTGAAGCTTTCTTT
>few|NA|TRBV19|TRBJ1-2
CASKGGDLPYGYTF
TGTGCCAGCAAGGGGGGGGATCTCCCCTATGGCTACACCTTC
>few|TRBD1|TRBV4-1|TRBJ2-5
CASSQIAGQGQETQYF
TGCGCCAGCAGCCAAATCGCCGGACAGGGTCAAGAGACCCAGTACTTC
>NA|TRBD2|TRBV19|TRBJ2-1
CASSIVTSGGINEQFF
TGTGCCAGTAGTATAGTCACTAGCGGGGGTATAAATGAGCAGTTCTTC
>NA|TRBD1|TRBV30|TRBJ1-1
CAWRTDRGNTEAFF
TGTGCCTGGAGGACCGACAGGGGGAACACTGAAGCTTTCTTT
>few|NA|TRBV19|TRBJ1-6
CASSQPGNSPLHF
TGTGCCAGTAGTCAGCCGGGAAATTCACCCCTCCACTTT
>NA|TRBD2|TRBV7-9|TRBJ2-1
CASSILAGVVNEQFF
TGTGCCAGCAGCATACTAGCGGGGGTTGTAAATGAGCAGTTCTTC
>NA|NA|TRBV3-1/TRBV3-2|TRBJ1-1
CASSLLDRPSEAFF
TGTGCCAGCAGCCTTCTCGACAGGCCGAGTGAAGCTTTCTTT
>NA|TRBD1|TRBV9|TRBJ2-5
CASSAGQVNSETQYF
TGTGCCAGCAGCGCGGGACAGGTCAACTCAGAGACCCAGTACTTC
>NA|NA|TRBV10-1|TRBJ1-1
CASSENQGTEAFF
TGCGCCAGCAGTGAGAACCAGGGCACTGAAGCTTTCTTT
>NA|TRBD1|TRBV6-5|TRBJ2-5
CASSYTSGQGTETQYF
TGTGCCAGCAGTTACACCTCGGGACAGGGGACAGAGACCCAGTACTTC
>many|NA|TRBV5-4|TRBJ1-1
CASSLDTGRTEAFF
TGTGCCAGCAGCTTGGATACAGGGAGAACTGAAGCTTTCTTT
>once|TRBD1|TRBV10-1|TRBJ2-2
CASGDRGRGTGELFF
TGCGCCAGCGGAGACAGGGGGCGCGGAACCGGGGAGCTGTTTTTT
>NA|TRBD2|TRBV25-1|TRBJ2-1
CASPGLDYNEQFF
TGTGCCAGCCCCGGACTAGACTACAATGAGCAGTTCTTC
>once|TRBD2|TRBV5-1|TRBJ2-3
CASSFKRGSTDTQYF
TGCGCCAGCAGCTTCAAGCGGGGGAGCACAGATACGCAGTATTTT
>NA|TRBD1|TRBV7-3|TRBJ1-2
CASSPGGTGGSNYGYTF
TGTGCCAGCAGCCCCGGAGGGACAGGCGGAAGTAACTATGGCTACACCTTC
>NA|NA|TRBV7-9|TRBJ2-5
CASSLDMSAQYF
TGTGCCAGCAGCCTTGACATGTCGGCCCAGTACTTC
>NA|TRBD1|TRBV5-1|TRBJ2-5
CASSLTGGAWETQYF
TGCGCCAGCAGCTTGACAGGGGGCGCTTGGGAGACCCAGTACTTC
>NA|TRBD1|TRBV10-3|TRBJ2-5
CAISEGDREVQETQYF
TGTGCCATCAGTGAAGGAGACAGGGAAGTCCAAGAGACCCAGTACTTC
>NA|TRBD1|TRBV29-1|TRBJ1-1
CSVGRTGLEAFF
TGCAGCGTCGGGAGGACAGGGCTTGAAGCTTTCTTT
>NA|NA|TRBV29-1|TRBJ1-5
CSVVSQGKDQPQHF
TGCAGCGTTGTATCGCAGGGAAAGGATCAGCCCCAGCATTTT
>NA|TRBD2|TRBV7-2|TRBJ2-6
CASSRSSGSSGANVLTF
TGTGCCAGCAGCCGGTCTAGCGGGAGCTCTGGGGCCAACGTCCTGACTTTC
>NA|NA|TRBV5-1|TRBJ2-3
CASSRTGFFGDTQYF
NA
>NA|NA|TRBV5-5|TRBJ1-4
CASSGPGETNEKLFF
TGTGCCAGCAGCGGACCCGGGGAGACTAATGAAAAACTGTTTTTT
>NA|NA|TRBV12-5|TRBJ1-2
CASGLPAGPTTF
TGTGCTAGTGGTTTGCCGGCAGGGCCTACCACCTTC